This entry lists 30 T cell receptor beta chains sequenced from one sample in a study of T-cell reconstitution after alpha-beta-depleted transplantation in children. A TCRbeta library incorporating unique molecular identifiers was prepared. TCRdb analysed the PCR reads with MiXCR anew, one entry per CDR3 protein. The sample holds fewer than 750,000 distinct CDR3 sequences, about a quarter seen once. The sequencing here drew on PBMCs, taken before TCRalphabeta/CD19-depleted stem cell transplant. Receptor source: a boy younger than two with Wiskott-Aldrich syndrome, due to receive a stem cell transplant.

In this sample, this clonotype turned up a few times. This sequence joins TRBV6-4 and TRBJ2-2, with TRBD2 identical over 8 bases. Trimming took 6 bases from V and 6 from J; bases not matched to a gene: 9. CDR3 length: 15 amino acids. CDR1 is MRHNA and CDR2 is SNTAGT in the germline V gene. DNA for the CDR3: TGTGCCAGCAGCCTCAGCGGGAGTCCCGCCGGGGAGCTGTTTTTT. It yields the protein CASSLSGSPAGELFF.

The chain uses TRBV7-2 and TRBJ2-1; 14 nucleotides align to TRBD2. The CDR3 is 17 residues long. Germline CDR1 is SGHTA and CDR2 is FQGNSA. V dropped 6 bases and J dropped 6; count of bases not matched to a gene: 10. CDR3 residues: CASSYRLAGGLSNEQFF. The CDR3 DNA reads TGTGCCAGCAGTTACAGACTAGCGGGAGGGTTAAGCAATGAGCAGTTCTTC.

J is TRBJ2-1 and V is TRBV7-3; perhaps D is TRBD1 or TRBD2 (6 bases each). CDR1 is SGHTA and CDR2 is FQGTGA in the germline V gene. CDR3 length: 15 amino acids. V lost 5 bases, J lost 4 bases, and 15 bases lay in between. CDR3 residues: CASSPLRGGYNEQFF. CDR3 nucleotides: TGTGCCAGCAGCCCTTTGAGAGGGGGGTACAATGAGCAGTTCTTC.

This clonotype appeared a few times. The rearrangement links TRBV12-3 or TRBV12-4 to TRBJ2-3, with TRBD2 as a possible D gene (6 bases). The V gene lost 2 bases and the J gene lost 4 bases, with 10 bases spanning the gap. This CDR3 has 14 amino acids. In DNA form, the CDR3 reads TGTGCCAGCAGTTTAACGGGAGAGGCAGATACGCAGTATTTT. It translates to CASSLTGEADTQYF.

This clonotype was counted between two and nine times. The rearrangement links TRBV20-1 to TRBJ1-3; D is perhaps TRBD1 (5 bases). Germline V lookup: CDR1 DFQATT, CDR2 SNEGSKA (reference sequence). V was cut by 3 bases and J by 1 base, with 7 bases left in between. The CDR3 is 13 residues long. The CDR3 nucleotides are TGCAGTGCTAGGGGGGAATCTGGAAACACCATATATTTT. Translated, it gives CSARGESGNTIYF.

This chain links TRBV7-9 with TRBJ2-1; 10 nucleotides align to TRBD2. The J segment lost 8 bases and the V segment lost 8 bases, leaving 6 bases of the junction unmatched. Germline values: CDR1 SEHNR, CDR2 FQNEAQ (reference sequence). The CDR3 has 13 amino acids. CDR3 in amino acids: CASGTSGKDEQFF. The CDR3 nucleotides read TGTGCCAGCGGCACTAGCGGGAAGGATGAGCAGTTCTTC.

Regarding this clonotype: Mismatch with germline at one junction end may stem from a read error. The rearrangement links TRBV14 to TRBJ1-2, with a tentative D call TRBD1 (6 bases). This CDR3 is built from 15 residues. Germline-derived CDR1 and CDR2 are SGHDN and FVKESK. Here the CDR3 DNA reads TGTGCCAGCAGCCAAACATCGACAGGAACATATGGTTACACCTTC. Translation gives CASSQTSTGTYGYTF.

The rearrangement links TRBV5-8 to TRBJ2-3; tentatively, D is TRBD2 (6 bases). This CDR3 region has 15 residues. Looked up from germline, CDR1 is SGHTS and CDR2 is YDEGEE. V lost 0 bases and J 2 bases, leaving 10 bases between the germline ends. The CDR3 protein is CASSLGGDLTDTQYF. The CDR3 DNA reads TGTGCCAGCAGCTTGGGGGGGGACCTCACAGATACGCAGTATTTT.

The chain links TRBV12-3 or TRBV12-4 to TRBJ2-3; TRBD2 aligns across 10 bases. Trimming removed 7 bases from V and 4 bases from J; junction bases left unmatched: 11. CDR3 length: 16 amino acids. The CDR3 is CASKNLLAGDADTQYF. The CDR3, as DNA: TGTGCCAGCAAAAACCTTCTAGCGGGAGACGCAGATACGCAGTATTTT.

This rearrangement joins TRBV6-1 to TRBJ2-6, with a possible D match to TRBD2 (5 bases). CDR3 size: 16 residues. Trimming stripped 5 bases from V and 2 bases from J, with 13 bases between. CDR1 and CDR2 from the germline V gene are MNHNS and SASEGT. CDR3 in DNA: TGTGCCAGCAGTCCGGGATTAGCAGCTGGGGCCAACGTCCTGACTTTC. Encoded protein: CASSPGLAAGANVLTF.

About this clonotype itself: Just one base apart from a much larger clone, this may be a read error. CDR3 in amino acids: CASSSLSDTQYF. In nucleotides, the CDR3 is TGTGCCAGCAGCTCCCTCTCAGATACGCAGTATTTT. The rearrangement links TRBV5-5 to TRBJ2-3; the D is unclear. V was shortened by 3 bases and J by 4 bases, with 6 bases between the two germline ends. Germline loops: CDR1 SGHKS, CDR2 YYEKEE (reference sequence). The CDR3 runs to 12 residues.

The CDR3 coding sequence is TGCGCCAGCAGCTTGCTTGGACTAGCTGAAGATACGCAGTATTTT. Its protein is CASSLLGLAEDTQYF. V usage is TRBV5-1 and J usage is TRBJ2-3; 8 bases line up with TRBD2. Germline V gives CDR1 SGHRS, CDR2 YFSETQ. V dropped 1 base and J dropped 5; count of bases not matched to a gene: 6. The CDR3 consists of 15 residues.

This clonotype was seen more than once but under ten times. The V call is TRBV12-3 or TRBV12-4, the J call TRBJ2-1; a possible D gene is TRBD2 (6 bases). This CDR3 has 14 amino acids. V dropped 7 bases and J dropped 4 bases, with 14 bases sitting between them. The CDR3 is CASTDVREYNEQFF. The CDR3 bases are TGTGCCAGCACCGATGTCCGGGAGTACAATGAGCAGTTCTTC.

The chain combines TRBV18 with TRBJ1-1, with D unclear. Germline V gene data show CDR1 as KGHSH and CDR2 as LQKENI. CDR3 size: 15 residues. V lost 2 bases and J 1 base, leaving 11 bases between the germline ends. CDR3 nucleotides: TGTGCCAGCTCACCATTAGTCAGGAAGAACACTGAAGCTTTCTTT. Translation: CASSPLVRKNTEAFF.

The chain couples TRBV6-5 to TRBJ2-1; maybe TRBD1 (6 bases). Germline CDR1 is MNHEY and CDR2 is SVGAGI. Deletions cut 2 bases from V and 7 bases from J, with 18 bases between. This CDR3 is 16 amino acids long. CDR3 protein: CASSYLTGRIGNEQFF. The CDR3, as DNA: TGTGCCAGCAGTTACCTCACAGGGCGTATCGGGAATGAGCAGTTCTTC.

This clonotype was found a few times. The chain recombines TRBV5-1 with TRBJ1-5; 7 bases agree with TRBD1. The trim removed 0 bases at V and 4 bases at J, leaving 4 bases unmatched. The CDR3 spans 15 residues. Germline CDR1 and CDR2: SGHRS and YFSETQ. The CDR3 DNA follows: TGCGCCAGCAGCTTGGGGACAGGATTTAATCAGCCCCAGCATTTT. It specifies CASSLGTGFNQPQHF.

The rearrangement links TRBV9 to TRBJ1-3; D gene uncertain. Germline V gene sequence: CDR1 SGDLS, CDR2 YYNGEE. The CDR3 runs 18 residues. V shed 3 bases and J shed 2 bases, with 21 bases lying between them. CDR3 bases: TGTGCCAGCAGCGACGATCCCGGGCCCCGAGTCCCTGGAAACACCATATATTTT. It codes for CASSDDPGPRVPGNTIYF.

This clonotype was picked up a small number of times. This rearrangement joins TRBV4-2 to TRBJ2-1; D gene uncertain. The CDR3 is made up of 14 amino acids. The germline CDR1 and CDR2 sequences are LGHNA and YNFKEQ. The V and J ends lost 4 bases and 7 bases respectively, with 14 bases between them. This chain's CDR3 is CASSPTPTENEQFF. The DNA for the CDR3 is TGTGCCAGCAGCCCGACGCCTACGGAGAATGAGCAGTTCTTC.

This chain joins TRBV20-1 and TRBJ2-7; TRBD2 matches 9 bases. Per germline, CDR1 DFQATT and CDR2 SNEGSKA (reference sequence). V lost 7 bases to trimming and J lost 2 bases; unmatched junction nucleotides: 6. This CDR3 region has 13 residues. CDR3 sequence reads: CSVRLAGTYEQYF. The CDR3 nucleotides are TGCAGTGTGAGGCTAGCGGGGACCTACGAGCAGTACTTC.

This clonotype was seen a few times. This chain joins TRBV5-1 and TRBJ2-1; 9 nucleotides align to TRBD2. Trimming cost V 0 bases and J 8 bases; bases outside gene matches: 3. Germline V gene data show CDR1 as SGHRS and CDR2 as YFSETQ. There are 14 residues in the CDR3. The CDR3 DNA reads TGCGCCAGCAGCTTGGGACTAGCGGTGGATGAGCAGTTCTTC. The encoded protein is CASSLGLAVDEQFF. The full variable domain, its missing parts supplied by reference TRBV5-1 and TRBJ2-1, is KAGVTQTPRYLIKTRGQQVTLSCSPISGHRSVSWYQQTPGQGLQFLFEYFSETQRNKGNFPGRFSGRQFSNSRSEMNVSTLELGDSALYLCASSLGLAVDEQFFGPGTRLTVL.

Written as DNA, the CDR3 is TGTGCCAGCAGCAACAGCGTCCTCTATGGCTACACCTTC. Its translation is CASSNSVLYGYTF. The V gene is TRBV5-5, the J gene TRBJ1-2, with no clear D. Germline-derived CDR1 and CDR2 are SGHKS and YYEKEE (reference sequence). There are 13 residues in the CDR3. V shed 4 bases and J shed 4 bases, with 11 bases lying between them.

This chain links TRBV24-1 with TRBJ2-1, with 8 bases lining up with TRBD2. CDR1 is KGHDR, CDR2 SFDVKD, per germline. This CDR3 comprises 17 residues. V shed 3 bases and J 0 bases; nucleotides not matched to a gene: 6. The CDR3 DNA sequence: TGTGCCACCAGTGATCCGGGACTAGGGAGCTCCTACAATGAGCAGTTCTTC. Its translation: CATSDPGLGSSYNEQFF.

This clonotype has ten or more counts. This chain uses TRBV7-8 with TRBJ1-5; 8 nucleotides line up with TRBD1. V dropped 4 bases and J dropped 3; count of bases not matched to a gene: 5. This CDR3 is built from 15 residues. The germline CDR1 and CDR2 sequences are SGHVS and FQNEAQ. As DNA, the CDR3 is TGTGCCAGCAGCTCAGGACAGGGAGACAATCAGCCCCAGCATTTT. Amino acids: CASSSGQGDNQPQHF.

In its sample, this clonotype was seen a few times. V and J are TRBV5-1 and TRBJ1-1, with a possible D match to TRBD1 (6 bases). This CDR3 is 15 amino acids long. Germline CDR1 reads SGHRS; CDR2 reads YFSETQ. V gave up 4 bases and J gave up 0 bases, with 13 bases separating them. The CDR3 reads CASSRQANMNTEAFF. In nucleotides, the CDR3 is TGCGCCAGCAGCCGACAGGCTAACATGAACACTGAAGCTTTCTTT. Complete variable domain (other parts from reference TRBV5-1 and TRBJ1-1): KAGVTQTPRYLIKTRGQQVTLSCSPISGHRSVSWYQQTPGQGLQFLFEYFSETQRNKGNFPGRFSGRQFSNSRSEMNVSTLELGDSALYLCASSRQANMNTEAFFGQGTRLTVV.

The chain has TRBV5-1 and TRBJ1-2; D ambiguous. This CDR3 region has 13 residues. V lost 1 base, J lost 1 base, and 5 bases lay in between. Germline CDR1 is SGHRS and CDR2 is YFSETQ. CDR3 sequence: CASSLQVNYGYTF. In DNA, the CDR3 is TGCGCCAGCAGCTTGCAGGTTAACTATGGCTACACCTTC.

This clonotype was seen once. The chain has TRBV10-2 and TRBJ2-7; D is perhaps TRBD2 (6 bases). V shed 8 bases and J shed 1 base, with 15 bases lying between them. The CDR3 has 14 amino acids. Germline CDR1 WSHSY, CDR2 SAAADI. The CDR3 here is CASSRLVRSYEQYF. Written as DNA, the CDR3 is TGCGCCAGCTCCCGACTAGTAAGGTCCTACGAGCAGTACTTC.

The genes are TRBV29-1 and TRBJ2-2; D is possibly TRBD2 (6 bases). V dropped 4 bases and J dropped 7 bases, with 13 bases sitting between them. The CDR3 length is 13 residues. Germline values: CDR1 SQVTM, CDR2 ANQGSEA. The CDR3 loop is CSVVGGMDGELFF. In DNA, the CDR3 is TGCAGCGTTGTCGGAGGGATGGACGGGGAGCTGTTTTTT.

In its sample, this clonotype was seen a few times. The chain joins TRBV20-1 to TRBJ2-3; no definite D call. The germline gives CDR1 DFQATT, CDR2 SNEGSKA (reference sequence). Trimming took off 3 bases at V and 3 bases at J, with 16 bases between the two ends. The CDR3 has 15 amino acids. The CDR3 DNA reads TGCAGTGCTAGGATTTTCCGGGTGTTAACAGATACGCAGTATTTT. As protein: CSARIFRVLTDTQYF.

In this sample, this clonotype turned up a few times. V and J are TRBV7-2 and TRBJ1-1; TRBD1 might be the D (6 bases). This CDR3 region has 16 residues. V was clipped by 2 bases and J by 7 bases, with 20 bases between them. From germline, CDR1 is SGHTA and CDR2 FQGNSA. The DNA of the CDR3 is TGTGCCAGCAGCTTAAAGGGAACAGGGTGGTGGATTGAAGCTTTCTTT. Translated, it gives CASSLKGTGWWIEAFF.

The chain links TRBV4-2 to TRBJ2-2; D gene ambiguous. This CDR3 spans 16 amino acids. Germline loops: CDR1 LGHNA, CDR2 YNFKEQ. Trimming left V 0 bases short and J 2 bases short, with 10 bases between. CDR3 residues: CASSQDSLSNTGELFF. The CDR3 coding sequence is TGTGCCAGCAGCCAAGATTCACTCTCAAACACCGGGGAGCTGTTTTTT.